These 22 T cell receptor beta chains originate from one sample sequenced in a study of T cell responses to AZD1222 COVID-19 vaccine (dated by TCRdb to about 2021). Libraries were prepared through the immunoSEQ multiplex PCR assay. In TCRdb, the immuneACCESS table is reduced to in-frame sequences with V and J assigned. These tables do not hold every clone; where another copy was compared, an unresolved V gene accounts for under half, and the others remain unexplained. The sample contains around 71,000 clones, about 80% of them found a single time. The ten top clones hold over 12% of the sample. The sample's time point, from its label and the paper: about 28 days (+/-7) after the second vaccine dose. This specimen consisted of peripheral blood, obtained 28 days after the second AZD1222 dose. Receptor source: an adult who received the AZD1222 COVID-19 vaccine.

This chain connects TRBV15 to TRBJ1-4; D gene uncertain. Trimming removed 1 base from V and 5 bases from J, with 2 bases in between. From germline, CDR1 is LNHNV and CDR2 YYDKDF (reference sequence). The CDR3 runs to 12 residues. CDR3 bases: TGTGCCACCAGCAGAGCAAATGAAAAACTGTTTTTT. Protein sequence: CATSRANEKLFF. The complete variable domain, with remaining parts taken from reference TRBV15 and TRBJ1-4, reads DAMVIQNPRYQVTQFGKPVTLSCSQTLNHNVMYWYQQKSSQAPKLLFHYYDKDFNNEADTPDNFQSRRPNTSFCFLDIRSPGLGDTAMYLCATSRANEKLFFGSGTQLSVL.

This clone turned up a few times. The CDR3 DNA follows: TGCGCCAGCAGCCAAGATCTTGCGCGGGGGCCTAACAATGAGCAGTTCTTC. It translates to CASSQDLARGPNNEQFF. The chain couples TRBV4-3 to TRBJ2-1; tentatively, D is TRBD2 (7 bases). Deletions cut 0 bases from V and 5 bases from J, with 17 bases between. CDR1 and CDR2 (germline): LGHNA, YSLEER. The CDR3 has 17 amino acids.

J is TRBJ2-1 and V is TRBV9; 10 positions agree with TRBD2. Germline CDR1 and CDR2: SGDLS and YYNGEE. Trimming removed 0 bases from V and 9 bases from J; junction bases left unmatched: 12. The CDR3 consists of 17 residues. CDR3 residues: CASSVGAGGPQAGEQFF. The CDR3 nucleotides are TGTGCCAGCAGCGTAGGAGCGGGGGGGCCTCAAGCGGGTGAGCAGTTCTTC.

The rearrangement uses TRBV30 and TRBJ2-1, with TRBD2 matching 7 bases. Germline CDR1 reads GTSNPN; CDR2 reads SVGIG (reference sequence). V trimming: 3 bases; J trimming: 7 bases; junction bases outside the gene matches: 6. The CDR3 has 13 residues. CDR3 residues: CAWSREVGNEQFF. The CDR3 DNA is TGTGCCTGGAGCCGGGAGGTCGGTAATGAGCAGTTCTTC. The full variable domain, completed using reference TRBV30 and TRBJ2-1, is SQTIHQWPATLVQPVGSPLSLECTVEGTSNPNLYWYRQAAGRGLQLLFYSVGIGQISSEVPQNLSASRPQDRQFILSSKKLLLSDSGFYLCAWSREVGNEQFFGPGTRLTVL.

The V and J genes are TRBV28 and TRBJ2-2; D gene uncertain. The germline V gene has CDR1 MDHEN and CDR2 SYDVKM. The V end was cut by 3 bases, the J end by 1 base, with 6 bases between. CDR3 size: 14 residues. CDR3: CASSFLRNTGELFF. The CDR3 DNA reads as TGTGCCAGCAGTTTCTTGCGGAACACCGGGGAGCTGTTTTTT.

This clone was observed a few times. V usage is TRBV6-2 or TRBV6-3 and J usage is TRBJ1-5; the D is unclear. Germline CDR1 and CDR2: MNHEY and SVGEGT. The CDR3 extends over 13 amino acids. V was pared by 0 bases and J by 6 bases, with 6 bases between. As DNA, the CDR3 is TGTGCCAGCAGTTACTCAGGGTTTCAGCCCCAGCATTTT. Its protein product is CASSYSGFQPQHF.

This clone was detected only once. An end of the junction does not agree with germline; a read error may underlie this. The V and J genes are TRBV14 and TRBJ1-2; D is ambiguous. Germline V lookup: CDR1 SGHDN, CDR2 FVKESK. This CDR3 contains 16 residues. Here the CDR3 DNA reads TGTGCCAGCAGCCAAGAATACAGACTCTCAATCTATGACTACACCTTC. It specifies CASSQEYRLSIYDYTF.

The rearrangement links TRBV7-9 to TRBJ1-3, with unresolved D. CDR3 length equals 15 residues. The germline gives CDR1 SEHNR, CDR2 FQNEAQ (reference sequence). Trimming removed 1 base from V and 9 bases from J, with 16 bases in between. DNA for the CDR3: TGTGCCAGCAGCTTAGGAGGTGCCATCGGAGGCACCATATATTTT. Encoded protein: CASSLGGAIGGTIYF.

The J gene is TRBJ2-2, the V gene TRBV2; possibly TRBD2 for D (5 bases). This CDR3 spans 13 amino acids. V gave up 7 bases and J gave up 6 bases, with 12 bases separating them. In germline, CDR1 is SNHLY, CDR2 FYNNEI. This CDR3 is CASISRRAGELFF. CDR3 nucleotide sequence: TGTGCCAGCATCTCGAGGCGGGCCGGGGAGCTGTTTTTT.

The chain is built from TRBV19 and TRBJ2-3; TRBD1 matches 10 bases. Germline values: CDR1 LNHDA, CDR2 SQIVND (reference sequence). The ends lost 9 bases at V and 3 bases at J; junction bases unmatched: 6. CDR3 length equals 14 residues. The CDR3 reads CASRDRGFTDTQYF. CDR3 coding DNA: TGTGCCAGCCGGGACAGGGGATTTACAGATACGCAGTATTTT. Supplemented by reference TRBV19 and TRBJ2-3, the full variable domain reads DGGITQSPKYLFRKEGQNVTLSCEQNLNHDAMYWYRQDPGQGLRLIYYSQIVNDFQKGDIAEGYSVSREKKESFPLTVTSAQKNPTAFYLCASRDRGFTDTQYFGPGTRLTVL.

A few counts support this clone. The V and J genes are TRBV10-3 and TRBJ2-7; unclear D gene. There are 13 residues in the CDR3. The V gene's germline CDR1 is ENHRY and CDR2 SYGVKD. Trimming removed 3 bases from V and 3 bases from J, with 9 bases in between. CDR3 amino acids: CAISESPNYEQYF. The CDR3 bases are TGTGCCATCAGTGAATCCCCAAACTACGAGCAGTACTTC.

V is TRBV6-2 or TRBV6-3 and J is TRBJ2-6; no definite D call. Trimming removed 5 bases at V and 0 bases at J, with 8 bases between. The CDR3 is 15 amino acids. Germline loops: CDR1 MNHEY, CDR2 SVGEGT. The DNA for the CDR3 is TGTGCCAGCAGTCCCCAGCACTCTGGGGCCAACGTCCTGACTTTC. Protein sequence: CASSPQHSGANVLTF.

This clone was detected many times. V gene TRBV28 combines with J gene TRBJ1-4; TRBD1 matches 9 bases. Germline trimming cut 2 bases from V and 7 bases from J; bases unmatched to any gene: 5. From germline, CDR1 is MDHEN and CDR2 SYDVKM. There are 15 residues in the CDR3. Here the CDR3 reads CASSLRDRDIEKLFF. The DNA for the CDR3 is TGTGCCAGCAGTTTACGGGACAGGGATATTGAAAAACTGTTTTTT.

This chain links TRBV9 with TRBJ2-1; D is undetermined. V lost 0 bases, J lost 0 bases, and 10 bases lay in between. The germline V gene encodes CDR1 SGDLS and CDR2 YYNGEE. There are 16 residues in the CDR3. The CDR3 coding sequence is TGTGCCAGCAGCGTAGCCCCGGGCAGCTCCTACAATGAGCAGTTCTTC. Translated, it gives CASSVAPGSSYNEQFF.

This chain uses TRBV28 with TRBJ1-1, with no clear D. Per germline, CDR1 MDHEN and CDR2 SYDVKM. Deletions cut 5 bases from V and 1 base from J, with 11 bases between. The CDR3 is made up of 14 amino acids. CDR3 sequence (DNA): TGTGCCAGCAGTACTCGACAATCGAACACTGAAGCTTTCTTT. It encodes CASSTRQSNTEAFF.

This clone was seen only once. The V call is TRBV6-5, the J call TRBJ1-5; D call uncertain. Germline V gene sequence: CDR1 MNHEY, CDR2 SVGAGI. V lost 10 bases, J lost 7 bases, and 11 bases lay in between. This CDR3 region has 11 residues. CDR3 DNA: TGTGCCACAAAGGATCTACAGCCCCAGCATTTT. Its translation is CATKDLQPQHF.

V usage is TRBV5-1 and J usage is TRBJ1-6, with TRBD1 as a possible D gene (5 bases). CDR3 length: 14 amino acids. Trimming removed 4 bases at V and 5 bases at J, with 10 bases between. Germline assignment: CDR1 SGHRS and CDR2 YFSETQ. CDR3 protein: CASSGGRNNSPLHF. CDR3 nucleotides: TGCGCCAGCAGCGGGGGACGGAATAATTCACCCCTCCACTTT. Filled out from reference TRBV5-1 and TRBJ1-6, the complete variable domain reads KAGVTQTPRYLIKTRGQQVTLSCSPISGHRSVSWYQQTPGQGLQFLFEYFSETQRNKGNFPGRFSGRQFSNSRSEMNVSTLELGDSALYLCASSGGRNNSPLHFGNGTRLTVT.

The gene calls are TRBV6-5 and TRBJ2-3; either TRBD1 or TRBD2 may fit D (6 bases each). Between the trimmed V and J ends, which lost 2 bases and 2 bases, there was a span of 14 bases. Germline lookup yields CDR1 MNHEY and CDR2 SVGAGI. This CDR3 has 16 amino acids. The CDR3 DNA reads as TGTGCCAGCAGTTACCGCGGGACACTCCTCACAGATACGCAGTATTTT. As protein: CASSYRGTLLTDTQYF.

For the CDR3, the DNA is TGTGCCAGCAGCTTACCCCCAGGGACAGGGGTATACGAGCAGTACTTC. Amino acids: CASSLPPGTGVYEQYF. V is TRBV11-2 and J is TRBJ2-7, with TRBD1 identical over 10 bases. CDR3 length: 16 residues. The ends lost 2 bases at V and 4 bases at J; junction bases unmatched: 8. The germline V gene has CDR1 SGHAT and CDR2 FQNNGV. Variable domain in full (rest from reference TRBV11-2 and TRBJ2-7): EAGVAQSPRYKIIEKRQSVAFWCNPISGHATLYWYQQILGQGPKLLIQFQNNGVVDDSQLPKDRFSAERLKGVDSTLKIQPAKLEDSAVYLCASSLPPGTGVYEQYFGPGTRLTVT.

The chain combines TRBV15 with TRBJ1-2, with D perhaps TRBD1 (6 bases). CDR1 and CDR2 from the germline V gene are LNHNV and YYDKDF (reference sequence). The CDR3 totals 13 residues. V was pared by 2 bases and J by 3 bases, with 7 bases between. This CDR3 is CATSRTGYYGYTF. The CDR3 region has the DNA TGTGCCACCAGCAGAACAGGGTACTATGGCTACACCTTC.

This clone was observed once. The V call is TRBV6-5, the J call TRBJ2-1; D assignment may be TRBD1 or TRBD2 (6 bases each). Germline V gene sequence: CDR1 MNHEY, CDR2 SVGAGI. The CDR3 contains 15 residues. The V end lost 10 bases, the J end lost 7 bases, and 23 bases lay between the germline ends. DNA of the CDR3: TGTGCCACCCATTGGGGGGCGCAGGTCAGGAATGAGCAGTTCTTC. As protein: CATHWGAQVRNEQFF.

The rearrangement joins TRBV9 to TRBJ2-1; tentatively, D is TRBD1 (5 bases). Trimming stripped 4 bases from V and 8 bases from J, with 13 bases between. This CDR3 contains 13 residues. The germline CDR1 and CDR2 sequences are SGDLS and YYNGEE. DNA of the CDR3: TGTGCCAGCAGCTCAACGGTGGGGCATGAGCAGTTCTTC. This codes for CASSSTVGHEQFF.